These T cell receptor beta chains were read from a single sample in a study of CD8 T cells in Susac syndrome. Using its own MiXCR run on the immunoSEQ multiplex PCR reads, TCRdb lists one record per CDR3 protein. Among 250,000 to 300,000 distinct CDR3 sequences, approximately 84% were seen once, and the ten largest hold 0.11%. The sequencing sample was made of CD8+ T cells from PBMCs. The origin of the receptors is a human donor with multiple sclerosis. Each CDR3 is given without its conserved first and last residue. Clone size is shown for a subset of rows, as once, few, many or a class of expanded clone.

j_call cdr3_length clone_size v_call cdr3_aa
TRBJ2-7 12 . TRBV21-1 ASSKVDRGHEQY
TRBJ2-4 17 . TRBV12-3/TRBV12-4 ASSPGTSLPEGAKNIQY
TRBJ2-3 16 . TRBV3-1 ASSQDYRASGSPDTQY
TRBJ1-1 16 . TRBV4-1 ASSQSGTLGAGGTEAF
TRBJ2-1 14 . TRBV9 ASSGRDYSSYNEQF
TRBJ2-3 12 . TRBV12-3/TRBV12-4 ASSMGHRTDTQY
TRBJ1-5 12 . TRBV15 ATSRATAYQPQH
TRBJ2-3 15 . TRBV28 ASSLCIGDRGTDTQY
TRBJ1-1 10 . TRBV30 AWSSYRTEAF
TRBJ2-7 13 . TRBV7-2 ASSFTGGPTREQY
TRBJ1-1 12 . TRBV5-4 ASSWGEMNTEAF
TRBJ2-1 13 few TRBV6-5 ASSYSTSGRGELF
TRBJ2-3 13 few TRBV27 ASSLSRGGSDTQY
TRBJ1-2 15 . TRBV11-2 ASSSPGGTGDYYGYT
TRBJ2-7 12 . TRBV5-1 ASSADRELWEQY
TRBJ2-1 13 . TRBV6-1 ASSVSGSAYNEQF
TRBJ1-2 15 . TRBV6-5 ASSYSMGATGNYGYT
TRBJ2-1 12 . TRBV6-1 ASSEEALYNEQF
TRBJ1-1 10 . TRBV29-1 SATGKLGEAF
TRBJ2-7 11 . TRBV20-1 SAREGTDYEQY
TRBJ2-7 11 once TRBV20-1 SARQGMAYEQY
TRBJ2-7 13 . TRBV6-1 ASNPGGGSSYEQY
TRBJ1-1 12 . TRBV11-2 ASSLGFLDTEAF
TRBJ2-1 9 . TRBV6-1 ASRIVNEQF
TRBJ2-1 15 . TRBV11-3 ASSPGLAGVVWNEQF
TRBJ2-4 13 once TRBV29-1 SVEGGQVDKNIQY
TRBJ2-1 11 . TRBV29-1 SGHGGSSNEQF
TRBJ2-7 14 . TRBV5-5 ASSLRGDWQGAEQY
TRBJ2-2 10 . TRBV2 ASSDGGQELF
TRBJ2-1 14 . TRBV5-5 ASSLEREVSYNEQF
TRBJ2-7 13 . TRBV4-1 ASSQVTSGEYEQY
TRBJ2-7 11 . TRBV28 ASSLVTTYEQY
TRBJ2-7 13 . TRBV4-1 ASSQAGGSLYEQY
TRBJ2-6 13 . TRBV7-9 ASSRLLSGANVLT
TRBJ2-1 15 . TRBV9 ASSLTRGEVFSDEQF
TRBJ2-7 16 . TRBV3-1 ASSQVGGTSAPSYEQY
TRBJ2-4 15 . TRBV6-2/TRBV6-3 ASSYPGRPLAKNIQY
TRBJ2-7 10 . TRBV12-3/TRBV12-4 ASSLKMGEQY
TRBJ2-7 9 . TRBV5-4 ASSLYTEQY
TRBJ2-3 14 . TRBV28 ASSLWGGRSTDTQY